A single sample is the source of the 26 T cell receptor beta chains below, sequenced in a study of shared T cell receptors in the human thymus. This table comes from immunoSEQ multiplex PCR, and its TCRdb copy is limited to in-frame clones, with some not included. The table lists 500,000 to 550,000 clones, around 82% of them singletons. The sample was also reused in another study, on human thymus T cells.

The sample was thymocytes. The receptors originated from a boy under two years old with a congenital heart defect.

The chain uses TRBV15 and TRBJ2-7; maybe TRBD2 (5 bases). V lost 0 bases to trimming and J lost 0 bases, with 12 bases between them. CDR3 length: 16 residues. From germline, CDR1 is LNHNV and CDR2 YYDKDF (reference sequence). CDR3 nucleotide sequence: TGTGCCACCAGCAGAGATAGGACTCCTTACTCCTACGAGCAGTACTTC. It translates to CATSRDRTPYSYEQYF.

The gene calls are TRBV21-1 and TRBJ2-1; the D call of TRBD2 is as the table states it, not checked on the DNA. TRBV21-1 is described as a pseudogene. The CDR3 is 17 residues long. CDR3 residues: CASSQRTSGGWGDEQFF. CDR3 sequence (DNA): TGTGCCAGCAGCCAGAGGACTAGCGGGGGGTGGGGAGATGAGCAGTTCTTC.

V gene TRBV27 combines with J gene TRBJ1-1; 7 bases agree with TRBD1. V trimming: 2 bases; J trimming: 1 base; junction bases outside the gene matches: 10. The CDR3 runs to 17 residues. Germline CDR1 is MNHEY and CDR2 is SMNVEV (reference sequence). CDR3 nucleotides: TGTGCCAGCAGTTTAGGCCGTACAGGGGTCTCGAACACTGAAGCTTTCTTT. Protein sequence: CASSLGRTGVSNTEAFF.

V gene TRBV15 combines with J gene TRBJ1-2; D might be TRBD1 (5 bases). CDR1 is LNHNV, CDR2 YYDKDF, per germline (reference sequence). V dropped 1 base and J dropped 8 bases, with 11 bases sitting between them. CDR3 length equals 13 residues. In nucleotides, the CDR3 is TGTGCCACCAGCAGAGCGGGGGGAGGGGGCTACACCTTC. Residues: CATSRAGGGGYTF.

The rearrangement links TRBV4-2 to TRBJ2-7; 11 bases align to TRBD2. V was clipped by 5 bases and J by 3 bases; unmatched bases: 12. This CDR3 region has 17 residues. Germline CDR1 LGHNA, CDR2 YNFKEQ. CDR3 protein: CASSARTTSGGVYEQYF. As DNA, the CDR3 is TGTGCCAGCAGCGCGAGAACTACTAGCGGGGGTGTCTACGAGCAGTACTTC.

This chain connects TRBV25-1 to TRBJ1-5; TRBD1 matches at 8 bases. This CDR3 contains 14 residues. The V segment lost 5 bases and the J segment 2 bases; nucleotides outside the gene matches: 2. Per the germline V gene, CDR1 is MGHDK and CDR2 is SYGVNS. The CDR3, as DNA: TGTGCCAGCAGTAAGGGACAGGGCAATCAGCCCCAGCATTTT. This codes for CASSKGQGNQPQHF.

J is TRBJ2-5 and V is TRBV29-1; 15 bases are a match to TRBD2. Germline V gene sequence: CDR1 SQVTM, CDR2 ANQGSEA. The CDR3 totals 15 residues. V dropped 7 bases and J dropped 5; count of bases not matched to a gene: 8. The DNA of the CDR3 is TGCAGCGCAACAGGACTAGCGGGAGGGGGGGAGACCCAGTACTTC. It yields the protein CSATGLAGGGETQYF.

The J gene is TRBJ2-7, the V gene TRBV15; TRBD2 agrees at 7 bases. CDR1 is LNHNV and CDR2 is YYDKDF in the germline V gene (reference sequence). This CDR3 spans 16 amino acids. V gave up 0 bases and J gave up 5 bases; unmatched junction bases: 10. The CDR3 coding sequence is TGTGCCACCAGCAGAGAAGGAGAATGGGAGGGAGACGAGCAGTACTTC. Residues: CATSREGEWEGDEQYF. The full variable domain, its missing parts supplied by reference TRBV15 and TRBJ2-7, is DAMVIQNPRYQVTQFGKPVTLSCSQTLNHNVMYWYQQKSSQAPKLLFHYYDKDFNNEADTPDNFQSRRPNTSFCFLDIRSPGLGDTAMYLCATSREGEWEGDEQYFGPGTRLTVT.

This rearrangement joins TRBV19 to TRBJ2-1; 9 bases are a match to TRBD2. V lost 1 base and J lost 6; bases outside the gene matches: 7. Germline V gene data show CDR1 as LNHDA and CDR2 as SQIVND (reference sequence). The CDR3 length is 16 residues. CDR3 DNA sequence: TGTGCCAGTAGTATAGTCCCTAGCGGGGCCCTCAATGAGCAGTTCTTC. Amino acids: CASSIVPSGALNEQFF.

The V call is TRBV28, the J call TRBJ1-1; 10 bases are shared with TRBD1. This CDR3 has 15 amino acids. In germline, CDR1 is MDHEN, CDR2 SYDVKM. V was pared by 5 bases and J by 4 bases, with 7 bases of the junction left unmatched. The CDR3 nucleotides read TGTGCCAGCAGTCCCCGGACAGGGGGGGCCACTGAAGCTTTCTTT. Its protein product is CASSPRTGGATEAFF.

This clone has more than one count but fewer than ten. The rearrangement links TRBV27 to TRBJ2-2, with 10 bases lining up with TRBD2. CDR1 and CDR2 (germline): MNHEY, SMNVEV (reference sequence). This CDR3 is built from 18 residues. The ends lost 5 bases at V and 2 bases at J; junction bases unmatched: 11. The CDR3 sequence: CASSPLQREGTNTGELFF. DNA of the CDR3: TGTGCCAGCAGTCCCCTCCAGCGGGAGGGGACAAACACCGGGGAGCTGTTTTTT.

V and J are TRBV7-2 and TRBJ2-7; 12 positions match TRBD1. The ends lost 3 bases at V and 4 bases at J; junction bases unmatched: 7. The germline V gene has CDR1 SGHTA and CDR2 FQGNSA. The CDR3 loop spans 16 amino acids. In DNA, the CDR3 is TGTGCCAGCAGCTTGCTCCGGGACAGGGGGCGGTACGAGCAGTACTTC. The encoded protein is CASSLLRDRGRYEQYF. Full variable domain (rest looked up from reference TRBV7-2 and TRBJ2-7): GAGVSQSPSNKVTEKGKDVELRCDPISGHTALYWYRQSLGQGLEFLIYFQGNSAPDKSGLPSDRFSAERTGGSVSTLTIQRTQQEDSAVYLCASSLLRDRGRYEQYFGPGTRLTVT.

The V gene is TRBV5-6, the J gene TRBJ2-7; TRBD1 matches 10 bases. Germline CDR1 is SGHDT and CDR2 is YYEEEE. The CDR3 is 14 residues long. Trimming cost V 4 bases and J 3 bases; bases outside gene matches: 4. The CDR3 protein is CASSNRDRGYEQYF. Written as DNA, the CDR3 is TGTGCCAGCAGCAACCGGGACAGGGGCTACGAGCAGTACTTC.

This chain uses TRBV4-3 with TRBJ1-4; the D gene is possibly TRBD1 (6 bases). Germline V lookup: CDR1 LGHNA, CDR2 YSLEER. V was trimmed by 4 bases and J by 4 bases, leaving 22 bases between them. The CDR3 sequence is 18 residues long. CDR3 in amino acids: CASSPKWGLQFNNEKLFF. DNA of the CDR3: TGCGCCAGCAGCCCCAAGTGGGGGCTACAGTTTAATAATGAAAAACTGTTTTTT.

This clone has a single count. V and J are TRBV18 and TRBJ2-1; perhaps TRBD2 as D (6 bases). V gave up 3 bases and J gave up 7 bases, with 19 bases separating them. Germline loops: CDR1 KGHSH, CDR2 LQKENI. There are 16 residues in the CDR3. CDR3 nucleotide sequence: TGTGCCAGCTCACCCCTTTTCCGCGGGAAAAGGAATGAGCAGTTCTTC. Translated: CASSPLFRGKRNEQFF.

The chain carries TRBV5-1 and TRBJ2-3; 8 bases align to TRBD2. The CDR3 is 17 amino acids. The V gene's germline CDR1 is SGHRS and CDR2 YFSETQ. V was clipped by 1 base and J by 2 bases; unmatched bases: 9. The CDR3 sequence is CASSLRVLAGPTDTQYF. CDR3 coding DNA: TGCGCCAGCAGCTTGCGGGTGTTAGCGGGACCCACAGATACGCAGTATTTT.

The rearrangement links TRBV4-2 to TRBJ2-1; a weak D match, TRBD2 (6 bases). The CDR3 consists of 15 residues. The V end lost 5 bases, the J end lost 1 base, and 12 bases lay between the germline ends. The germline V gene encodes CDR1 LGHNA and CDR2 YNFKEQ. The CDR3 coding sequence is TGTGCCAGCAGCTCCGAGAGCGGGTCCTACAATGAGCAGTTCTTC. Its protein is CASSSESGSYNEQFF.

There are a few counts of this clone. This chain links TRBV19 with TRBJ1-2; 8 bases line up with TRBD1. The length of the CDR3 is 14 residues. The germline V gene has CDR1 LNHDA and CDR2 SQIVND (reference sequence). After removal of 3 bases from V and 3 bases from J, the junction contained 3 bases not matched to a gene. The CDR3 DNA reads as TGTGCCAGTAGTATCCAGACAGGGGACTATGGCTACACCTTC. As protein: CASSIQTGDYGYTF.

This chain connects TRBV7-8 to TRBJ2-7; a possible D gene is TRBD1 (5 bases). Per the germline V gene, CDR1 is SGHVS and CDR2 is FQNEAQ. The CDR3 runs to 16 residues. Trimming removed 5 bases at V and 1 base at J, with 18 bases between. The CDR3: CASSPIGRGESYEQYF. In nucleotides, the CDR3 is TGTGCCAGCAGCCCCATCGGTAGGGGTGAATCCTACGAGCAGTACTTC.

The gene calls are TRBV5-5 and TRBJ2-7; D not certain. Germline V gene sequence: CDR1 SGHKS, CDR2 YYEKEE (reference sequence). V lost 2 bases and J lost 3, with 12 bases in between. There are 14 residues in the CDR3. This CDR3 reads CASSLGDKNYEQYF. The CDR3 DNA sequence: TGTGCCAGCAGCTTAGGTGACAAGAACTACGAGCAGTACTTC.

This chain uses TRBV7-9 with TRBJ1-1, with no clear D. The germline CDR1 and CDR2 sequences are SEHNR and FQNEAQ (reference sequence). Trimming stripped 3 bases from V and 6 bases from J, with 8 bases between. The CDR3 runs 12 residues. This CDR3 reads CASSLAEPEAFF. CDR3 sequence (DNA): TGTGCCAGCAGCTTGGCGGAACCTGAAGCTTTCTTT.

This clone appeared a single time. The chain combines TRBV5-1 with TRBJ2-5; D is unclear. The CDR3 sequence is 14 residues long. V was cut by 4 bases and J by 1 base, with 11 bases left in between. Germline values: CDR1 SGHRS, CDR2 YFSETQ. The CDR3 sequence: CASSRSGGQETQYF. For the CDR3, the DNA is TGCGCCAGCAGCCGTTCAGGTGGCCAAGAGACCCAGTACTTC.

Notes on this clone: Other DNA sequences in this specimen translate into the identical CDR3. This chain connects TRBV27 to TRBJ2-1, with 11 bases identical to TRBD2. The germline CDR1 and CDR2 sequences are MNHEY and SMNVEV (reference sequence). The V segment lost 5 bases and the J segment 4 bases; nucleotides outside the gene matches: 7. This CDR3 has 16 amino acids. Here the CDR3 reads CASSLVAGGPYNEQFF. CDR3 sequence (DNA): TGTGCCAGCAGTCTAGTAGCGGGAGGGCCGTACAATGAGCAGTTCTTC.

The chain couples TRBV6-1 to TRBJ2-2; TRBD2 agrees at 7 bases. J was trimmed by 0 bases and V by 4 bases; bases with no gene match: 17. Germline V CDR1 and CDR2: MNHNS, SASEGT. The CDR3 is 20 residues long. The CDR3 is CASSVSLAEQIPPNTGELFF. The CDR3 bases are TGTGCCAGCAGTGTTTCCCTAGCGGAGCAGATCCCACCGAACACCGGGGAGCTGTTTTTT.

Only one count was recorded for this clone. The V gene is TRBV28, the J gene TRBJ2-7; 8 positions match TRBD2. Losses at the gene ends were 2 bases for V and 6 bases for J; bases not matched to a gene: 12. Germline assignment: CDR1 MDHEN and CDR2 SYDVKM. This CDR3 has 16 amino acids. CDR3 sequence reads: CASSLDRAGAVCEQYF. CDR3 sequence (DNA): TGTGCCAGCAGTTTAGATCGAGCGGGAGCAGTGTGCGAGCAGTACTTC.

The rearrangement links TRBV6-5 to TRBJ2-2; D ambiguous. The V end was cut by 0 bases, the J end by 3 bases, with 8 bases between. CDR3 length equals 15 residues. In germline, CDR1 is MNHEY, CDR2 SVGAGI. The CDR3 loop is CASSYSAGHTGELFF. CDR3 nucleotides: TGTGCCAGCAGTTACTCGGCAGGTCACACCGGGGAGCTGTTTTTT.